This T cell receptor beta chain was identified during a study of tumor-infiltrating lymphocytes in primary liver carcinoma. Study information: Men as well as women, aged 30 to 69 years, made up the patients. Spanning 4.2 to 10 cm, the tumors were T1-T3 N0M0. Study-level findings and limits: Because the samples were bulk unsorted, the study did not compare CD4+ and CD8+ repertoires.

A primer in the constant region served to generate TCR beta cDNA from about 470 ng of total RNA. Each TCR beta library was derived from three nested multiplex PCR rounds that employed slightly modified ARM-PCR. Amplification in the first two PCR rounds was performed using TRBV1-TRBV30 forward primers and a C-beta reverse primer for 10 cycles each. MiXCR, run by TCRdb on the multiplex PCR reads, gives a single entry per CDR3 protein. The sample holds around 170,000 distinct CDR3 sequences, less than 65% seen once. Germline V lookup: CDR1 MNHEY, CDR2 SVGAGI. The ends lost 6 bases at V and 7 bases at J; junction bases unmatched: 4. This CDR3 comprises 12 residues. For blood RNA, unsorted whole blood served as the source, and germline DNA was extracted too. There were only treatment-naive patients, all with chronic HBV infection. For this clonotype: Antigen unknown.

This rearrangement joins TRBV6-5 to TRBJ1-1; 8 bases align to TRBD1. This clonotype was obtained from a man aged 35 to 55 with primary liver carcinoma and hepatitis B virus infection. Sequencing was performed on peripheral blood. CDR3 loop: CASSPGQGEAFF. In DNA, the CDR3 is TGTGCCAGCAGCCCCGGACAGGGTGAAGCTTTCTTT.